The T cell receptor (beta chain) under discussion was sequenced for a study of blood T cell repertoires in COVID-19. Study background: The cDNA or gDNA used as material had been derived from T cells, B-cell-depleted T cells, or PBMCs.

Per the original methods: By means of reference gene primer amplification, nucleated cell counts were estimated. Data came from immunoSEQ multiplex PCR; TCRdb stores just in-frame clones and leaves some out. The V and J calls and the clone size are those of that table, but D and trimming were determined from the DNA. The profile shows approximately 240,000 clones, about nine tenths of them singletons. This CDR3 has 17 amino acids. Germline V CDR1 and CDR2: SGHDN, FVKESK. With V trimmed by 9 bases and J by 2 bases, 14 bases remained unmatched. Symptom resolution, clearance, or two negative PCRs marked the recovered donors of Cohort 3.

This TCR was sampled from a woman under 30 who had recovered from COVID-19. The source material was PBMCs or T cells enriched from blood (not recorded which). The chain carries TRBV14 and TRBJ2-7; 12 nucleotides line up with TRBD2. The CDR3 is CARPKGLAGHSPYEQYF. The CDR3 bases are TGTGCCAGACCTAAGGGACTAGCGGGCCATTCCCCCTACGAGCAGTACTTC.